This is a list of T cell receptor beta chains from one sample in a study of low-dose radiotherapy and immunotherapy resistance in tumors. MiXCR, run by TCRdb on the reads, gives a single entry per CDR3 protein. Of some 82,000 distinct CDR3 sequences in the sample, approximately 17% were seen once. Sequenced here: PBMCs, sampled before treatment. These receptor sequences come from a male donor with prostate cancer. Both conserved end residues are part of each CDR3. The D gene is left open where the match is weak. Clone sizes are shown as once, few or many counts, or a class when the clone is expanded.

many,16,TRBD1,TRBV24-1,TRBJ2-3,CATSDAGQGLTDTQYF,TGTGCCACCAGTGATGCAGGACAGGGTCTCACAGATACGCAGTATTTT
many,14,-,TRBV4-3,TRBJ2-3,CASSQDTATDTQYF,TGCGCCAGCAGCCAAGATACTGCCACAGATACGCAGTATTTT
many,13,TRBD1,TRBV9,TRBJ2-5,CASSEDRGETQYF,TGTGCCAGCAGCGAAGACAGGGGAGAGACCCAGTACTTC
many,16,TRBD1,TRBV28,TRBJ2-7,CASSFGDRGTPYEQYF,TGTGCCAGCAGTTTTGGGGACAGGGGAACTCCTTACGAGCAGTACTTC
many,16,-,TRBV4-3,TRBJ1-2,CASSQDAGGSGYGYTF,TGCGCCAGCAGCCAAGATGCGGGCGGCTCTGGCTATGGCTACACCTTC
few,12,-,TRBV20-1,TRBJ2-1,CSAPAPDDEQFF,TGCAGTGCGCCTGCACCGGACGATGAGCAGTTCTTC
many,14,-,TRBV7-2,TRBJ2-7,CASSSREGNYEQYF,TGTGCCAGCAGCTCCCGAGAGGGGAACTACGAGCAGTACTTC
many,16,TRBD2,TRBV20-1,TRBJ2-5,CSASGRGLAHQETQYF,TGCAGTGCTAGTGGGCGGGGACTAGCGCACCAAGAGACCCAGTACTTC
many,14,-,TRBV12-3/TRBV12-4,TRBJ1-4,CASSLSGANEKLFF,TGTGCCAGCAGTTTAAGCGGGGCTAATGAAAAACTGTTTTTT
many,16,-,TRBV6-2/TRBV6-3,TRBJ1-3,CASSYVEAATGNTIYF,TGTGCCAGCAGTTACGTGGAGGCCGCGACTGGAAACACCATATATTTT
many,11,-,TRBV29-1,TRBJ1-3,CSVISGNTIYF,TGCAGCGTAATATCTGGAAACACCATATATTTT
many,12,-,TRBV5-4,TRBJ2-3,CASSFGTDTQYF,TGTGCCAGCAGCTTTGGCACAGATACGCAGTATTTT
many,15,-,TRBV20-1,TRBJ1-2,CSARRGGYSNYGYTF,TGCAGTGCTCGGCGGGGGGGCTACTCTAACTATGGCTACACCTTC
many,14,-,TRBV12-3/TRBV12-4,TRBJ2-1,CASSLSRIYNEQFF,TGTGCCAGCAGTTTATCAAGGATCTACAATGAGCAGTTCTTC